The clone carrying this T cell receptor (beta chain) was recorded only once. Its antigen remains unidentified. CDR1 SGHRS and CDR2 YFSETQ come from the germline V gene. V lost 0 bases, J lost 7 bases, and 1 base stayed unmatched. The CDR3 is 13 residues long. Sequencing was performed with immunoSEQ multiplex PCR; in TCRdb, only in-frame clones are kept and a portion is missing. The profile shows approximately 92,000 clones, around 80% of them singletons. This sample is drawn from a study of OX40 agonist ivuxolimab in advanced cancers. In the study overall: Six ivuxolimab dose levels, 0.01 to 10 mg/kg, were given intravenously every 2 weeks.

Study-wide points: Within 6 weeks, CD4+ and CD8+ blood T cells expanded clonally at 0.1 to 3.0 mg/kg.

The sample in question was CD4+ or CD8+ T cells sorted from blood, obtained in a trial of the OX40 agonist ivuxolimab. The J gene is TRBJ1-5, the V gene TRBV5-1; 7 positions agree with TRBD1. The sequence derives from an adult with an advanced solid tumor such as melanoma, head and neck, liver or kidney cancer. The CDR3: CASSLGDSQPQHF. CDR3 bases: TGCGCCAGCAGCTTGGGGGACAGCCAGCCCCAGCATTTT.